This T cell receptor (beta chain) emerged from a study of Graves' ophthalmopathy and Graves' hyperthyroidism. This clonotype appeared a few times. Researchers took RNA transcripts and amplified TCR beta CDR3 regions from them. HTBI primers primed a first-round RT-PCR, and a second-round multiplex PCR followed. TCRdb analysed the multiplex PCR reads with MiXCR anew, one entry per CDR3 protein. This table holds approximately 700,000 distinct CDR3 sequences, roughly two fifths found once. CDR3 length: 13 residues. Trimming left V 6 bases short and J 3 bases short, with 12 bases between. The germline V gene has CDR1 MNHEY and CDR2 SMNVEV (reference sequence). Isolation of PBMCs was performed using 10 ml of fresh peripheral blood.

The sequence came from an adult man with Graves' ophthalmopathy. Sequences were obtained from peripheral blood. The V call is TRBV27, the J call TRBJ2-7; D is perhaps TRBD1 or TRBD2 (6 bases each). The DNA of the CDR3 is TGTGCCAGCAGACCTGGAGGGGGCTACGAGCAGTACTTC. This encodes CASRPGGGYEQYF.